The rows below give T cell receptor beta chains drawn from one sample of a study of regulatory dendritic cells for organ transplantation. Only in-frame clones appear in the TCRdb table, and some are missing; sequencing was by immunoSEQ multiplex PCR. The sample shows 30,000 to 40,000 clones, less than 90% of them seen only once. The specimen was naive CD4+ T cells from blood. These TCRs come from a human donor in good health. Both conserved end residues are part of each CDR3. The D gene is left open where the match is weak. Size is omitted from some rows. Given values are once, few, many or a class for expanded clones.

>TRBD1|TRBJ1-2|NA|TRBV29-1
CSVRQGNGYTF
>NA|TRBJ2-5|NA|TRBV7-9
CASSQGETQYF
>NA|TRBJ1-2|NA|TRBV20-1
CSAGEERYTF
>TRBD1|TRBJ1-1|few|TRBV19
CASRDRDTEAFF
>TRBD2|TRBJ2-2|NA|TRBV7-3
CASSPGGGRGGELFF
>TRBD2|TRBJ2-1|NA|TRBV5-1
CASSLGLAHNEQFF
>TRBD2|TRBJ2-2|NA|TRBV6-6
CASRGLAGGSGELFF
>NA|TRBJ2-7|few|TRBV10-1
CASSPGPPDYEQYF
>NA|TRBJ2-1|NA|TRBV27
CASTETGRPYNEQFF
>NA|TRBJ2-7|NA|TRBV5-1
CASSSQGHGVTYEQYF
>TRBD2|TRBJ2-3|NA|TRBV18
CASSPGLARTDTQYF
>NA|TRBJ1-2|NA|TRBV30
CAWNRGSNYGYTF
>NA|TRBJ2-2|NA|TRBV9
CASSPVPGELFF
>NA|TRBJ2-5|NA|TRBV2
CASTSDSETQYF
>NA|TRBJ1-5|few|TRBV4-2
CASSQDLRQHHSNQPQHF
>NA|TRBJ2-5|NA|TRBV29-1
CSVVGRAGETQYF
>NA|TRBJ1-4|few|TRBV28
CASSLWSGERNF
>TRBD2|TRBJ2-7|NA|TRBV5-4
CASSASGSKDEQYF
>TRBD1|TRBJ2-7|NA|TRBV10-3
CAIRTGGSGNYEQYF
>NA|TRBJ2-1|once|TRBV7-9
CAIVFRGIRYNEQFF
>NA|TRBJ2-1|NA|TRBV9
CASSVQDYNEQFF
>TRBD1|TRBJ1-4|NA|TRBV5-4
CASSLWTGGTNEKLFF
>NA|TRBJ1-5|NA|TRBV7-8
CASSLGEGPPQHF
>NA|TRBJ2-1|NA|TRBV6-6
CASSYVGGARDEQFF
>TRBD1|TRBJ1-6|NA|TRBV6-5
CASTRGTVNSPLHF
>NA|TRBJ2-3|NA|TRBV11-1
CASSTQADTQYF
>NA|TRBJ1-2|NA|TRBV7-2
CASSSRTPPDSGYTF
>NA|TRBJ1-1|NA|TRBV6-5
CASSFGGGVTEAFF
>TRBD1|TRBJ1-4|NA|TRBV7-9
CASETGGIANEKLFF
>NA|TRBJ1-5|once|TRBV6-5
CASSLDYSNQPQHF
>NA|TRBJ2-3|NA|TRBV15
CATSTPGTDTQYF